The clone carrying this T cell receptor beta chain turned up a few times. Its antigen is not known. Investigators reverse transcribed all isolated RNA, so they sequenced expressed TCRB transcripts. The protocol was immunoSEQ multiplex PCR, while the TCRdb copy is restricted to in-frame clones and leaves out a portion. The sample consists of 300,000 to 350,000 clones, approximately 10% of them appearing once. The CDR3 extends over 14 amino acids. The germline gives CDR1 MNHNY, CDR2 SVGAGI (reference sequence). The V gene lost 0 bases and the J gene lost 11 bases, with 11 bases spanning the gap. Every single donor gave one heparinised blood draw, and these averaged approximately 100 mL. By way of CD45RO/CCR7/CD25/CD127/CD95/CD27, the CD4+ regulatory, stem cell-like memory, central memory and naive cells were sorted. The data derive from a study of beta chain features in type 1 diabetes. Points from the study as a whole: TCRB CDR3 length was moderately but significantly reduced in all four CD4+ subsets of Type 1 diabetes patients.

The sample was central memory CD4+ T cells from blood. V usage is TRBV6-6 and J usage is TRBJ1-6, with D unclear. The source is a man younger than 40 with type 1 diabetes. The CDR3 region is CASSYSMDVPPLHF. The CDR3 DNA sequence: TGTGCCAGCAGTTACTCGATGGATGTCCCACCCCTCCACTTT.